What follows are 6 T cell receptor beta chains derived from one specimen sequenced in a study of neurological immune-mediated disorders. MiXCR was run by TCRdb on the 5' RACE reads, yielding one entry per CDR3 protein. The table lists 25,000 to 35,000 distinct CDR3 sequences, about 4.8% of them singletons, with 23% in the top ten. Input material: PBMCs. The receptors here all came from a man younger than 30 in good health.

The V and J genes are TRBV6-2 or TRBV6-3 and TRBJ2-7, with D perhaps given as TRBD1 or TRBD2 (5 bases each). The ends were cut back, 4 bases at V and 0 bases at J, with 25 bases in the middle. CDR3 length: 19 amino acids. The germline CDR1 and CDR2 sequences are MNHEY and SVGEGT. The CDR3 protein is CASSWTGTAYLLTSYEQYF. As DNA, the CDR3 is TGTGCCAGCAGTTGGACCGGGACGGCCTACCTTCTGACCTCCTACGAGCAGTACTTC.

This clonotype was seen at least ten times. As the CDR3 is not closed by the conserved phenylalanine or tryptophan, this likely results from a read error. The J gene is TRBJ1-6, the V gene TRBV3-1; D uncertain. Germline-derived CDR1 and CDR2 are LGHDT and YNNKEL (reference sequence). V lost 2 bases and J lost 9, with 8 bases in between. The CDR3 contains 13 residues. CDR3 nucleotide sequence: TGTGCCAGCAGCCAATCGCCAGGTTCACCCCTCCACCTT. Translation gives CASSQSPGSPLHL.

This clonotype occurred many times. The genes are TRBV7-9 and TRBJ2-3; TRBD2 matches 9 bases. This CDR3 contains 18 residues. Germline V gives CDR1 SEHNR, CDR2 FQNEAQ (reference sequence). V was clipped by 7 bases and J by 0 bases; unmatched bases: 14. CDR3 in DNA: TGTGCCAGCAACACCGGGACTAGCATTTCCACTAGCACAGATACGCAGTATTTT. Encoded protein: CASNTGTSISTSTDTQYF.

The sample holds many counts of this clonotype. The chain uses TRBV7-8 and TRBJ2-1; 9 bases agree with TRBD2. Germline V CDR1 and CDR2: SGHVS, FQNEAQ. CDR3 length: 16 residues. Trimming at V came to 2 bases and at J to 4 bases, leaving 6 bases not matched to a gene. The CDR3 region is CASSLRLAGKYNEQFF. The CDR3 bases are TGTGCCAGCAGCTTAAGGCTAGCGGGGAAATACAATGAGCAGTTCTTC.

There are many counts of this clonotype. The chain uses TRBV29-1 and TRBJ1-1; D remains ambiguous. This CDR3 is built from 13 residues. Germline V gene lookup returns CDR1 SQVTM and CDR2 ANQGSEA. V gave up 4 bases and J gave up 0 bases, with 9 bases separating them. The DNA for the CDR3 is TGCAGCGTTGGAGGAGTGCTGAACACTGAAGCTTTCTTT. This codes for CSVGGVLNTEAFF.

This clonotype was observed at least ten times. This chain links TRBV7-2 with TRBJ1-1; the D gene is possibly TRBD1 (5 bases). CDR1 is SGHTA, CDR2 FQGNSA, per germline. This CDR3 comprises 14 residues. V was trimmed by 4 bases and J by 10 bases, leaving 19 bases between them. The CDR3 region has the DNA TGTGCCAGCAGCTCCGGGACCGGCAGCACGGGAGCTTTCTTT. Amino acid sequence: CASSSGTGSTGAFF.